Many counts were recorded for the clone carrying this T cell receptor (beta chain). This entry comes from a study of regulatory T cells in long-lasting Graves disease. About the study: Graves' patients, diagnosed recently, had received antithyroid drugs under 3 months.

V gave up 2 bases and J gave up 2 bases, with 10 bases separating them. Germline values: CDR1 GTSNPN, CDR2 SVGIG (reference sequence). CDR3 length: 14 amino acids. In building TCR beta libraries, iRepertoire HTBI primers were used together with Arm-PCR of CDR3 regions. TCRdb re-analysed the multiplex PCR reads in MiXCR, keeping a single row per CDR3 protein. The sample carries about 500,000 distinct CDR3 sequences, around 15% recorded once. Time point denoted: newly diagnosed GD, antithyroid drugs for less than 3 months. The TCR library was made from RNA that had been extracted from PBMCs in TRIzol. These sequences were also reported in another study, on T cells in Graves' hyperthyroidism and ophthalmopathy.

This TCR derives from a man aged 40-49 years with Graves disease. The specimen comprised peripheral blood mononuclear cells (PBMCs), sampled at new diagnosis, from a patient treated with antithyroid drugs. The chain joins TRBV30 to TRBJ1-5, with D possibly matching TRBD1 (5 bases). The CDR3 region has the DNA TGTGCCTGGAGTAGCGGCAGGGGCAATCAGCCCCAGCATTTT. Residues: CAWSSGRGNQPQHF.